The rows below give T cell receptor beta chains drawn from one sample of a study of control samples from healthy donors and cancer patients. Only in-frame clones appear in the TCRdb table, and some are missing; sequencing was by immunoSEQ multiplex PCR. The sample records 260,000 or so clones, approximately 80% being singletons. Sequences were obtained from PBMCs. Every receptor here comes from a woman aged 55-75 years with lung cancer. CDR3s include the opening cysteine and the closing phenylalanine or tryptophan. A D gene is named only where the DNA matches it firmly. A clone size is listed for some rows: how often the clone was seen (once, few, many), or a class if it is expanded.

TRBV10-2	NA	TRBJ2-5	TRBD2	CASSDGVGGALETQYF	TGCGCCAGCAGTGACGGAGTGGGAGGGGCTTTGGAGACCCAGTACTTC
TRBV5-1	NA	TRBJ2-3	TRBD1	CASSLQGATDTQYF	TGCGCCAGCAGCTTGCAGGGGGCAACAGATACGCAGTATTTT
TRBV30	NA	TRBJ1-4	NA	CAWRDGFNEKLFF	TGTGCCTGGAGGGACGGGTTTAATGAAAAACTGTTTTTT
TRBV14	NA	TRBJ2-6	NA	CASSQLGSGANVLTF	TGTGCCAGCAGCCAACTTGGCTCTGGGGCCAACGTCCTGACTTTC
TRBV10-1	NA	TRBJ1-1	NA	CASSENLNTEAFF	TGCGCCAGCAGTGAGAATTTGAACACTGAAGCTTTCTTT
TRBV7-8	NA	TRBJ1-2	TRBD1	CASSLAGQGNRYTF	TGTGCCAGCAGCTTAGCCGGACAGGGGAATCGCTACACCTTC
TRBV7-6	NA	TRBJ2-1	TRBD2	CASSLGYGTSGLKTNEQFF	TGTGCCAGCAGCTTAGGCTACGGGACTAGCGGGTTGAAGACCAATGAGCAGTTCTTC
TRBV18	NA	TRBJ2-5	NA	CASSRTVLETQYF	TGTGCCAGCTCACGAACGGTCCTGGAGACCCAGTACTTC
TRBV10-3	NA	TRBJ2-3	NA	CAISEAHDTQYF	TGTGCCATCAGTGAGGCGCACGATACGCAGTATTTT
TRBV19	NA	TRBJ1-4	TRBD1	CASRPRDSNEKLFF	TGTGCCAGTAGACCCAGGGACAGTAATGAAAAACTGTTTTTT
TRBV9	NA	TRBJ2-2	NA	CASSVAGSGDTGELFF	TGTGCCAGCAGCGTAGCAGGCAGTGGGGACACCGGGGAGCTGTTTTTT
TRBV11-2	NA	TRBJ2-7	NA	CASSLEQGAYEQYF	TGTGCCAGCAGCTTAGAACAGGGTGCCTACGAGCAGTACTTC
TRBV11-2	NA	TRBJ1-1	NA	CASSPGTVNTEAFF	TGTGCCAGCAGCCCGGGGACGGTGAACACTGAAGCTTTCTTT
TRBV7-6	NA	TRBJ1-4	NA	CASSLVGRGEVEKLFF	TGTGCCAGCAGCTTAGTTGGAAGGGGCGAGGTGGAAAAACTGTTTTTT
TRBV7-9	NA	TRBJ2-3	TRBD2	CASSSMALLAGVSHTQYF	TGTGCCAGCAGCTCGATGGCCCTTCTAGCGGGAGTCTCCCATACGCAGTATTTT
TRBV24-1	NA	TRBJ2-7	NA	CATSGPSPPYEQYF	TGTGCCACCAGTGGGCCCTCCCCCCCCTACGAGCAGTACTTC
TRBV7-7	NA	TRBJ2-2	NA	CASSLDDGELFF	TGTGCTAGCAGCTTAGATGACGGGGAGCTGTTTTTT
TRBV18	NA	TRBJ1-4	NA	CASSPTRVKGEKLFF	TGTGCCAGCTCACCAACAAGGGTAAAGGGTGAAAAACTGTTTTTT
TRBV6-6	NA	TRBJ1-2	TRBD1	CASSPDRIYGYTF	TGTGCCAGCAGCCCGGACAGGATCTATGGCTACACCTTC
TRBV7-9	NA	TRBJ2-3	TRBD2	CASSLSGGDTQYF	TGTGCCAGCAGCCTGTCGGGAGGAGATACGCAGTATTTT
TRBV11-2	NA	TRBJ2-7	NA	CASTSGALEQYF	TGTGCCAGCACCTCGGGGGCCCTCGAGCAGTACTTC
TRBV20-1	once	TRBJ1-5	NA	CSASPGRSVNQPQHF	TGCAGTGCTAGTCCGGGACGGAGCGTCAATCAGCCCCAGCATTTT
TRBV3-1/TRBV3-2	NA	TRBJ2-7	TRBD2	CASSLQGGPYEQYF	TGTGCCAGCAGCCTGCAGGGAGGGCCGTACGAGCAGTACTTC
TRBV2	NA	TRBJ2-1	TRBD2	CASSEDRSGGGKGDEQFF	TGTGCCAGCAGTGAAGACCGTAGCGGGGGCGGGAAGGGCGATGAGCAGTTCTTC
TRBV10-2	NA	TRBJ2-5	TRBD1	CASLEGSGTGGAETQYF	TGCGCCAGTCTGGAGGGCTCCGGGACAGGGGGTGCGGAGACCCAGTACTTC
TRBV6-5	NA	TRBJ1-1	NA	CASSYRVDTEAFF	TGTGCCAGCAGTTACAGGGTTGACACTGAAGCTTTCTTT
TRBV28	NA	TRBJ2-4	NA	CASSYPVRAKNIQYF	TGTGCCAGCAGTTACCCGGTTAGAGCCAAAAACATTCAGTACTTC
TRBV5-1	NA	TRBJ2-1	NA	CASSLSDGEQFF	TGCGCCAGCAGCTTGTCTGATGGTGAGCAGTTCTTC
TRBV7-2	NA	TRBJ2-5	TRBD2	CASSRTSGGNQETQYF	TGTGCCAGCAGCAGGACTAGCGGGGGTAATCAAGAGACCCAGTACTTC
TRBV6-6	few	TRBJ1-2	TRBD1	CASSIIAGGGGYTF	TGTGCCAGCAGTATAATAGCAGGGGGCGGTGGCTACACCTTC
TRBV28	NA	TRBJ1-2	TRBD1	CASSRTGVGYTF	TGTGCCAGCAGTCGAACAGGGGTTGGCTACACCTTC